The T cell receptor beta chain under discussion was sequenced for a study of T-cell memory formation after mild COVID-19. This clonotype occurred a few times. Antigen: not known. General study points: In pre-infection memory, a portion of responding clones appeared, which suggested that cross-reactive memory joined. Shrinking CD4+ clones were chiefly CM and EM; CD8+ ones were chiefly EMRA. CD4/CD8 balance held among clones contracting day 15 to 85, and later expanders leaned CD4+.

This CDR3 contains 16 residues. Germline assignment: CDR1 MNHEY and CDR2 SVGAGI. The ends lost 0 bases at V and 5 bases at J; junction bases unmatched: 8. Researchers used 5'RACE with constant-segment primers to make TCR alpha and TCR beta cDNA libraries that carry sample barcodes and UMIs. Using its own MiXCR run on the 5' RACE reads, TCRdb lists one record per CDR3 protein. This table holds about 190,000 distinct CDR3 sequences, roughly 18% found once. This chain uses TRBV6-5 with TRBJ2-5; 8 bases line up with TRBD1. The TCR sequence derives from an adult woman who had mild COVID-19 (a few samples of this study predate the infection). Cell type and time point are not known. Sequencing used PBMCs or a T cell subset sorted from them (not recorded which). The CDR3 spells CASSYSRARGLETQYF. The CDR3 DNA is TGTGCCAGCAGTTACTCGAGGGCCAGGGGGCTGGAGACCCAGTACTTC.